This is a list of T cell receptor beta chains from one sample in a study of shared clonotypes between healthy human individuals. Clones were sequenced by immunoSEQ multiplex PCR, and TCRdb holds only the in-frame ones, with some missing. In the table there are approximately 400,000 clones, around 96% of which are singletons. The sequencing input was memory CD8+ T cells sorted from blood. The receptors shown here come from a man aged 25 to 40 in good health. Each CDR3 is given with its conserved first and last residue. D genes are given only for firm matches. The size of a clone is reported for some rows only, either as once, few or many, or as a class for expanded clones.

cdr3_length clone_size d_call j_call v_call cdr3_nt cdr3_aa
15 - - TRBJ2-1 TRBV2 TGTGCCAGCAGTGAAGAGTGGCTAGCTGGGGGGGAGCAGTTCTTC CASSEEWLAGGEQFF
17 - TRBD2 TRBJ2-6 TRBV5-6 TGTGCCAGCAGCTGGGGACTAGCGGTCTCTGGGGCCAACGTCCTGACTTTC CASSWGLAVSGANVLTF
15 - - TRBJ1-3 TRBV9 TGTGCCAGCAGCCCACAGGAATGGACTGGAAACACCATATATTTT CASSPQEWTGNTIYF
15 - - TRBJ1-1 TRBV7-9 TGTGCCAGCAGCTTAGCGCAGGGAGGGAACACTGAAGCTTTCTTT CASSLAQGGNTEAFF
13 once - TRBJ2-2 TRBV7-3 TGTGCCAGCAGCTTAATGGGCACCGGGGAGCTGTTTTTT CASSLMGTGELFF
15 - TRBD2 TRBJ2-1 TRBV9 TGTGCCAGCAGCGGAACTAGCGGGAGGGAGAATGAGCAGTTCTTC CASSGTSGRENEQFF
17 - TRBD1 TRBJ2-1 TRBV10-1 TGCGCCAGCAGTGACGCCCCCGGGACAGGGTCCTACAATGAGCAGTTCTTC CASSDAPGTGSYNEQFF
12 once - TRBJ2-2 TRBV27 TGTGCCAGCAGTTTCAGGAGCGGGGAGCTGTTTTTT CASSFRSGELFF
14 - TRBD1 TRBJ2-7 TRBV6-1 TGTGCCAGCAGGGTCGGACAGGGGAACGACGAGCAGTACTTC CASRVGQGNDEQYF
13 - - TRBJ2-3 TRBV6-4 TGTGCCAGCAGTGACTCAGGGAAAGATACGCAGTATTTT CASSDSGKDTQYF
12 - - TRBJ2-5 TRBV5-4 TGTGCCAGCAGCTTGGGGGAAGAGACCCAGTACTTC CASSLGEETQYF
12 - - TRBJ1-2 TRBV7-3 TGTGCCACCGAAGGGAACCTCCAGAGCTACACCTTC CATEGNLQSYTF
14 - TRBD2 TRBJ2-1 TRBV10-3 TGTGCCATCCGAGGGACTAGCGGAGGGGGGGAGCAGTTCTTC CAIRGTSGGGEQFF
13 - - TRBJ2-7 TRBV7-9 TGTGCCAGCAGCCAAGGGACTCCCGTCGAGCAGTACTTC CASSQGTPVEQYF
15 - - TRBJ2-5 TRBV5-1 TGCGCCAGCAGCAGTGCCGGGCCCTCCCAGGAGACCCAGTACTTC CASSSAGPSQETQYF
14 - - TRBJ2-5 TRBV6-6 TGTGCCAGCAGCAATGAACAGGGAGGGGAGACCCAGTACTTC CASSNEQGGETQYF